The next 3 T cell receptor beta chains were all read from a single sample in a study of blood T cell repertoires in COVID-19. The protocol was immunoSEQ multiplex PCR, while the TCRdb copy is restricted to in-frame clones and leaves out a portion. The data hold around 140,000 clones, with 88% observed a single time. Sample: peripheral blood. These receptors originate from a human donor with COVID-19, enrolled during active disease. The donor label of this sample is uncertain.

This clone was counted once. The chain has TRBV6-5 and TRBJ1-5; TRBD1 matches at 11 bases. The CDR3 sequence is 15 residues long. After removal of 8 bases from V and 6 bases from J, the junction contained 9 bases not matched to a gene. Germline CDR1 is MNHEY and CDR2 is SVGAGI. The CDR3 spells CASGRTGGVGQPQHF. CDR3 bases: TGTGCCAGCGGTAGGACAGGGGGCGTCGGTCAGCCCCAGCATTTT.

The chain carries TRBV12-3 or TRBV12-4 and TRBJ1-2; D might be TRBD1 (5 bases). The ends were cut back, 5 bases at V and 4 bases at J, with 11 bases in the middle. This CDR3 has 13 amino acids. The CDR3 coding sequence is TGTGCCAGCAGTGACAGATTTACCTATGGCTACACCTTC. This encodes CASSDRFTYGYTF.

The V and J genes are TRBV27 and TRBJ2-4; TRBD1 matches at 7 bases. The CDR3 totals 14 residues. Trimming took 4 bases from V and 8 from J; bases not matched to a gene: 8. Germline CDR1 and CDR2: MNHEY and SMNVEV (reference sequence). The CDR3 spells CASSSGKGAYIQYF. CDR3 sequence (DNA): TGTGCCAGCAGTTCTGGCAAGGGGGCATACATTCAGTACTTC.